These T cell receptor beta chains were read from a single sample in a study of vaccination and CD4 T cells after COVID-19. These receptors are not linked to any known antigen. TCRdb reprocessed the PCR reads via MiXCR and lists one record per CDR3 protein. The table has 8,500 to 13,000 distinct CDR3 sequences, around a third seen once. Material: CD4+ T cells from blood, cultured in vitro. These receptors were obtained from a human donor who had recovered from COVID-19. The CDR3 runs from the conserved cysteine through the conserved F or W. Each record gives: CDR3 DNA, CDR3 protein, clone size, J gene, D gene, V gene. D genes are given only for firm matches. Clone sizes are given selectively: once, few, many, or a class where the clone is expanded.

CDR3nt: TGCGCCAGCAGCTTGGCGGGGGACTCCTTCTACGAGCAGTACTTC
CDR3aa: CASSLAGDSFYEQYF
abundance: NA
j_gene: TRBJ2-7
d_gene: NA
v_gene: TRBV5-1

CDR3nt: TGTGCGCTAAGGGACCAGATCTATGGCTACACCTTC
CDR3aa: CALRDQIYGYTF
abundance: NA
j_gene: TRBJ1-2
d_gene: NA
v_gene: TRBV6-2/TRBV6-3

CDR3nt: TGTGCCAGCACCGTACTTGGCCTAGCGGGAGACGAGCAGTACTTC
CDR3aa: CASTVLGLAGDEQYF
abundance: NA
j_gene: TRBJ2-7
d_gene: TRBD2
v_gene: TRBV7-2

CDR3nt: TGTGCCAGCAGTGAAGCGCCCCTCACTGAAGCTTTCTTT
CDR3aa: CASSEAPLTEAFF
abundance: medium-sized
j_gene: TRBJ1-1
d_gene: NA
v_gene: TRBV6-1

CDR3nt: TGTGCCAGCAGTGGGCTTGGGGGAGGAAAAGATCAGCCCCAGCATTTT
CDR3aa: CASSGLGGGKDQPQHF
abundance: few
j_gene: TRBJ1-5
d_gene: NA
v_gene: TRBV2

CDR3nt: TGTGCCATCATGACAGGGGGCAGCACAGATACGCAGTATTTT
CDR3aa: CAIMTGGSTDTQYF
abundance: NA
j_gene: TRBJ2-3
d_gene: TRBD1
v_gene: TRBV10-3

CDR3nt: TGTGCCAGCAGTGGACCGGGACAGGGTTACCAGCCCCAGCATTTT
CDR3aa: CASSGPGQGYQPQHF
abundance: few
j_gene: TRBJ1-5
d_gene: TRBD1
v_gene: TRBV6-1

CDR3nt: TGTGCCAGCAGCTGGGACGGTTACAACACTGAAGCTTTCTTT
CDR3aa: CASSWDGYNTEAFF
abundance: few
j_gene: TRBJ1-1
d_gene: NA
v_gene: TRBV7-9

CDR3nt: TGTGCCAGCAGACACGACAGGGTCGATGAGCAGTTCTTC
CDR3aa: CASRHDRVDEQFF
abundance: few
j_gene: TRBJ2-1
d_gene: TRBD1
v_gene: TRBV27

CDR3nt: TGCAGTGCTAACCAGGGTGGGACTAGCGGGGGGCTTTCAGATACGCAGTATTTT
CDR3aa: CSANQGGTSGGLSDTQYF
abundance: NA
j_gene: TRBJ2-3
d_gene: TRBD2
v_gene: TRBV20-1

CDR3nt: TGTGCCAGCAGTCTCGGACAGGGGAGAGGCACTGAAGCTTTCTTT
CDR3aa: CASSLGQGRGTEAFF
abundance: few
j_gene: TRBJ1-1
d_gene: TRBD1
v_gene: TRBV6-1

CDR3nt: TGTGCCAGCAGTTCTGACACCGGGCAGTACTTC
CDR3aa: CASSSDTGQYF
abundance: few
j_gene: TRBJ2-7
d_gene: NA
v_gene: TRBV6-5

CDR3nt: TGTGCCAGCAGCTTATCATTGAATAATTCACCCCTCCACTTT
CDR3aa: CASSLSLNNSPLHF
abundance: medium-sized
j_gene: TRBJ1-6
d_gene: NA
v_gene: TRBV7-3

CDR3nt: TGTGCCAGCAGTGCATGGGGGGGGAGAGATACGCAGTATTTT
CDR3aa: CASSAWGGRDTQYF
abundance: NA
j_gene: TRBJ2-3
d_gene: TRBD2
v_gene: TRBV27

CDR3nt: TGTGCCAGCAGGCGAAGCTCCTACAATGAGCAGTTCTTC
CDR3aa: CASRRSSYNEQFF
abundance: NA
j_gene: TRBJ2-1
d_gene: NA
v_gene: TRBV25-1

CDR3nt: TGCAGTGCTTCCTTCCAGGGACTAGCGTCCTCCTACGAGCAGTACTTC
CDR3aa: CSASFQGLASSYEQYF
abundance: NA
j_gene: TRBJ2-7
d_gene: TRBD2
v_gene: TRBV20-1

CDR3nt: TGTGCCAGCAGCACCCAGGGGGGGATCAATGAGCAGTTCTTC
CDR3aa: CASSTQGGINEQFF
abundance: few
j_gene: TRBJ2-1
d_gene: NA
v_gene: TRBV7-3

CDR3nt: TGCAGTGCCACCCGGACAGGGAACACTGAAGCTTTCTTT
CDR3aa: CSATRTGNTEAFF
abundance: medium-sized
j_gene: TRBJ1-1
d_gene: TRBD1
v_gene: TRBV20-1

CDR3nt: TGTGCCAGCAGCTTAGCCGAATGGGGAGCTAGTAACCAAGAGACCCAGTACTTC
CDR3aa: CASSLAEWGASNQETQYF
abundance: NA
j_gene: TRBJ2-5
d_gene: NA
v_gene: TRBV11-3

CDR3nt: TGTGCCAGCAGTATTGGGGGACAGCCACTAGCTAACTATGGCTACACCTTC
CDR3aa: CASSIGGQPLANYGYTF
abundance: NA
j_gene: TRBJ1-2
d_gene: TRBD1
v_gene: TRBV28

CDR3nt: TGTGCCAGCAGCTTCGGACCCACGAACACTGAAGCTTTCTTT
CDR3aa: CASSFGPTNTEAFF
abundance: NA
j_gene: TRBJ1-1
d_gene: NA
v_gene: TRBV7-2

CDR3nt: TGCAGCGTTGAAGAAGCCTACGAGCAGTACTTC
CDR3aa: CSVEEAYEQYF
abundance: NA
j_gene: TRBJ2-7
d_gene: NA
v_gene: TRBV29-1

CDR3nt: TGCAGTGCTAGGCGCGGCCAAGAGACCCAGTACTTC
CDR3aa: CSARRGQETQYF
abundance: NA
j_gene: TRBJ2-5
d_gene: NA
v_gene: TRBV20-1

CDR3nt: TGCAGTGCTACCCGGGACAGGGGTTACGAGCAGTACTTC
CDR3aa: CSATRDRGYEQYF
abundance: NA
j_gene: TRBJ2-7
d_gene: TRBD1
v_gene: TRBV20-1

CDR3nt: TGTGCCAGCAGTGTGGGGTCAGCTTTCGGGCGGTCACCCCTCCACTTT
CDR3aa: CASSVGSAFGRSPLHF
abundance: medium-sized
j_gene: TRBJ1-6
d_gene: NA
v_gene: TRBV6-1

CDR3nt: TGTGCCAGCAGTTATCAGGGATCGGGAATAGAGACCCAGTACTTC
CDR3aa: CASSYQGSGIETQYF
abundance: NA
j_gene: TRBJ2-5
d_gene: NA
v_gene: TRBV6-2/TRBV6-3

CDR3nt: TGTGCCATCAGTGATGCGGCGAACTACGAGCAGTACTTC
CDR3aa: CAISDAANYEQYF
abundance: NA
j_gene: TRBJ2-7
d_gene: NA
v_gene: TRBV10-3

CDR3nt: TGTGCCAGCAGCGCCTGGGGCGGGGGCAACAATGAGCAGTTCTTC
CDR3aa: CASSAWGGGNNEQFF
abundance: NA
j_gene: TRBJ2-1
d_gene: NA
v_gene: TRBV11-2

CDR3nt: TGTGCCAGCAGTCCCCGGGGGGGGGCGTCTGACGAGCAGTACTTC
CDR3aa: CASSPRGGASDEQYF
abundance: few
j_gene: TRBJ2-7
d_gene: TRBD2
v_gene: TRBV27

CDR3nt: TGTGCCAGCAGCTTCCGCCCCACCCTAGCGGGAGTGGCAGATACGCAGTATTTT
CDR3aa: CASSFRPTLAGVADTQYF
abundance: NA
j_gene: TRBJ2-3
d_gene: TRBD2
v_gene: TRBV7-2

CDR3nt: TGTGCCAGCAGTTACACTACAGATACGCAGTATTTT
CDR3aa: CASSYTTDTQYF
abundance: NA
j_gene: TRBJ2-3
d_gene: NA
v_gene: TRBV6-5

CDR3nt: TGTGCCTGTGGGAGCATGAACACTGAAGCTTTCTTT
CDR3aa: CACGSMNTEAFF
abundance: NA
j_gene: TRBJ1-1
d_gene: NA
v_gene: TRBV30

CDR3nt: TGCAGTGCTAGAACGACGGGGCGACCTAACTATGGCTACACCTTC
CDR3aa: CSARTTGRPNYGYTF
abundance: medium-sized
j_gene: TRBJ1-2
d_gene: NA
v_gene: TRBV20-1

CDR3nt: TGTGCCAGCAGTCGCTGGACAAGTGAGACTGAAGCTTTCTTT
CDR3aa: CASSRWTSETEAFF
abundance: NA
j_gene: TRBJ1-1
d_gene: NA
v_gene: TRBV6-1

CDR3nt: TGTGCCTGGAGTGTACAGGGGGATCAGCCCCAGCATTTT
CDR3aa: CAWSVQGDQPQHF
abundance: NA
j_gene: TRBJ1-5
d_gene: TRBD1
v_gene: TRBV30

CDR3nt: TGTGCCAGCAGCTTGCTCACCACAGGCTATGGCTACACCTTC
CDR3aa: CASSLLTTGYGYTF
abundance: NA
j_gene: TRBJ1-2
d_gene: NA
v_gene: TRBV5-4

CDR3nt: TGCAGTGCTAGTCCCCGGAAGGACAGGGTCTACGAGCAGTACTTC
CDR3aa: CSASPRKDRVYEQYF
abundance: NA
j_gene: TRBJ2-7
d_gene: TRBD1
v_gene: TRBV20-1

CDR3nt: TGTGCCATCAGATCTAGCACTAGCACAGATACGCAGTATTTT
CDR3aa: CAIRSSTSTDTQYF
abundance: few
j_gene: TRBJ2-3
d_gene: NA
v_gene: TRBV10-3

CDR3nt: TGTGCCAGCAGCGCAGGGGTGCTCACTGAAGCTTTCTTT
CDR3aa: CASSAGVLTEAFF
abundance: NA
j_gene: TRBJ1-1
d_gene: NA
v_gene: TRBV5-6

CDR3nt: TGTGCCAGCAGTCCCAGGGGACCTGACTATGGCTACACCTTC
CDR3aa: CASSPRGPDYGYTF
abundance: NA
j_gene: TRBJ1-2
d_gene: NA
v_gene: TRBV6-1

CDR3nt: TGTGCCAGTAGTAAACCAAGCGGGACCTACGAGCAGTACTTC
CDR3aa: CASSKPSGTYEQYF
abundance: NA
j_gene: TRBJ2-7
d_gene: TRBD2
v_gene: TRBV19

CDR3nt: TGTGCCAGCAGCTTGGGTGGGGGGAACTCACCCCTCCACTTT
CDR3aa: CASSLGGGNSPLHF
abundance: NA
j_gene: TRBJ1-6
d_gene: NA
v_gene: TRBV5-6

CDR3nt: TGTGCCTGGAGTGGGGATTTGAGTGAAGCTTTCTTT
CDR3aa: CAWSGDLSEAFF
abundance: once
j_gene: TRBJ1-1
d_gene: NA
v_gene: TRBV30

CDR3nt: TGTGCCAGCAGGAAAGGGGGGCTGGCTAACTATGGCTACACCTTC
CDR3aa: CASRKGGLANYGYTF
abundance: NA
j_gene: TRBJ1-2
d_gene: NA
v_gene: TRBV12-3/TRBV12-4

CDR3nt: TGTGCCAGCAGTAGGGAACCGACCTACGAGCAGTACTTC
CDR3aa: CASSREPTYEQYF
abundance: NA
j_gene: TRBJ2-7
d_gene: NA
v_gene: TRBV11-1

CDR3nt: TGTGCCAGCAGCCACGTCGCAGGGGGAAGGGATGAAGCTTTCTTT
CDR3aa: CASSHVAGGRDEAFF
abundance: NA
j_gene: TRBJ1-1
d_gene: TRBD1
v_gene: TRBV7-9

CDR3nt: TGTGCCAGCAGCTCGACGCGGACTAGCGGGGGGGACAATGAGCAGTTCTTC
CDR3aa: CASSSTRTSGGDNEQFF
abundance: few
j_gene: TRBJ2-1
d_gene: TRBD2
v_gene: TRBV7-9

CDR3nt: TGTGCCAGCACCCCACGACCCCCTAGCAATCAGCCCCAGCATTTT
CDR3aa: CASTPRPPSNQPQHF
abundance: few
j_gene: TRBJ1-5
d_gene: NA
v_gene: TRBV28

CDR3nt: TGCGCCAGCAGCTTGGAAACAGGGGGCTCCTACGAGCAGTACTTC
CDR3aa: CASSLETGGSYEQYF
abundance: NA
j_gene: TRBJ2-7
d_gene: TRBD1
v_gene: TRBV5-1

CDR3nt: TGTGCCAGCAGTCGGGACAGGGGCGTGAACACTGAAGCTTTCTTT
CDR3aa: CASSRDRGVNTEAFF
abundance: few
j_gene: TRBJ1-1
d_gene: TRBD1
v_gene: TRBV2

CDR3nt: TGTGCCATCAGTCAGGGGGCTCCAGAGACCCAGTACTTC
CDR3aa: CAISQGAPETQYF
abundance: NA
j_gene: TRBJ2-5
d_gene: TRBD1
v_gene: TRBV10-3

CDR3nt: TGCGCCAGCAGCTTGGCCCCCGACGGAGAAGCTTTCTTT
CDR3aa: CASSLAPDGEAFF
abundance: NA
j_gene: TRBJ1-1
d_gene: NA
v_gene: TRBV5-1

CDR3nt: TGTGCCAGCAGCTTACGGTGGAATGAGCAGTTCTTC
CDR3aa: CASSLRWNEQFF
abundance: few
j_gene: TRBJ2-1
d_gene: NA
v_gene: TRBV7-9

CDR3nt: TGTGCCAGCAGCCTAACCCTGGGGAATGAGCAGTTCTTC
CDR3aa: CASSLTLGNEQFF
abundance: NA
j_gene: TRBJ2-1
d_gene: NA
v_gene: TRBV7-9

CDR3nt: TGTGCCAGCAGCTTAGGGACAGGGTACCCAGATACGCAGTATTTT
CDR3aa: CASSLGTGYPDTQYF
abundance: NA
j_gene: TRBJ2-3
d_gene: TRBD1
v_gene: TRBV7-2

CDR3nt: TGTGCCAGCAGTGCCTTAATCGGGACGCGGGGTAACTATGGCTACACCTTC
CDR3aa: CASSALIGTRGNYGYTF
abundance: NA
j_gene: TRBJ1-2
d_gene: NA
v_gene: TRBV27

CDR3nt: TGTGCCAGCAGCTTAGCCCTGGGACAGAACACTGAAGCTTTCTTT
CDR3aa: CASSLALGQNTEAFF
abundance: few
j_gene: TRBJ1-1
d_gene: NA
v_gene: TRBV7-9

CDR3nt: TGCGCCAGCAGCCCAAGCGGGAGGGTAGATACGCAGTATTTT
CDR3aa: CASSPSGRVDTQYF
abundance: few
j_gene: TRBJ2-3
d_gene: TRBD2
v_gene: TRBV5-1